This TCR beta chain was sequenced for a study of cytomegalovirus exposure and HLA in healthy donors. Study in general: Researchers found that about four fifths of under 450 genotyped donors fell within the Caucasian-associated ancestry cluster. Notes on the study in general: Fewer than 20,000 TCR beta sequences were associated with HLA alleles at 0.05 false discovery rate in a later analysis. A highly shared variant cluster was judged a likely technical artifact. About 87% or about 30% of the time was how often most TCR beta V segments were productive, according to an earlier analysis.

This clone was observed once. Antigen: not known. V was cut by 4 bases and J by 6 bases, with 19 bases left in between. This CDR3 is built from 16 residues. CDR1 is MNHNY, CDR2 SVGAGI, per germline (reference sequence). The PCR employed 60 Vbeta primers together with 13 Jbeta primers. Data came from immunoSEQ multiplex PCR; TCRdb stores just in-frame clones and leaves some out. The repertoire holds more than 200,000 clones, 60% to 85% seen once, with about a sixth in the top ten. This clonotype was sampled from a middle-aged man in good health and CMV-seronegative. Source material: PBMCs. J is TRBJ1-5 and V is TRBV6-6; possibly TRBD1 for D (6 bases). CDR3 sequence reads: CASSSPEGGAGQPQHF. Written as DNA, the CDR3 is TGTGCCAGCAGTTCCCCGGAGGGGGGGGCCGGTCAGCCCCAGCATTTT.